This TCR beta chain was recovered during a study of metastatic and nonmetastatic thyroid tumors. Study as a whole: Comparison of repertoires was carried out across blood and tumor or nodule tissue from malignant and benign thyroid patients. Findings of the study overall: Reported TCR beta diversity, measured in blood and tumor, was significantly higher for malignant thyroid tumors than for benign nodules.

Patients were all untreated before their thyroid surgery. At least ten counts were recorded for this clone. Its antigen is not identified. Since a much larger clone is just one base distant, this may be a read error. TCRdb recomputed clones from the PCR reads via MiXCR. Of more than 40,000 clones detected, about 3.3% appear once; the ten largest clones hold approximately 10%. CDR1 is DFQATT and CDR2 is SNEGSKA in the germline V gene (reference sequence). Trimming took 3 bases from V and 0 from J, leaving 21 bases between them. The length of the CDR3 is 18 residues. The clonotype was recovered from a female donor with papillary thyroid cancer or a benign thyroid nodule (not recorded which). Some clones in this sample may be carry-over from other donors' samples. The chain carries TRBV20-1 and TRBJ1-3; D may be TRBD1 (6 bases). Source material: blood. The chain's CDR3 is CSARGGTTPYSSGNTIYF. The CDR3 coding sequence is TGCAGTGCTAGGGGAGGGACAACTCCATACTCCTCTGGAAACACCATATATTTT.